The present entry profiles one TCR beta chain with its context. As yet, its antigen is unknown. The sample belongs to a study of response to subunit inactivated influenza vaccine. TCRdb re-called the RT-PCR reads with MiXCR, one entry per CDR3 protein. The sample records more than 550,000 distinct CDR3 sequences, 12% being singletons. Germline CDR1 reads MDHEN; CDR2 reads SYDVKM. This CDR3 is 13 amino acids long. Unmatched junction bases numbered 2, after V lost 6 bases and J lost 4 bases. The study, taken as a whole, reports: Authors suggested each seasonal flu vaccination may recruit only limited numbers of new T cells.

This clonotype was obtained from a man aged 50-59 years who received an inactivated influenza vaccine. This material consisted of PBMCs from blood, taken on the day of vaccination. V gene TRBV28 combines with J gene TRBJ2-1; 8 bases map to TRBD2. CDR3 residues: CASRGLGYNEQFF. CDR3 coding DNA: TGTGCCAGCAGGGGACTAGGTTACAATGAGCAGTTCTTC.